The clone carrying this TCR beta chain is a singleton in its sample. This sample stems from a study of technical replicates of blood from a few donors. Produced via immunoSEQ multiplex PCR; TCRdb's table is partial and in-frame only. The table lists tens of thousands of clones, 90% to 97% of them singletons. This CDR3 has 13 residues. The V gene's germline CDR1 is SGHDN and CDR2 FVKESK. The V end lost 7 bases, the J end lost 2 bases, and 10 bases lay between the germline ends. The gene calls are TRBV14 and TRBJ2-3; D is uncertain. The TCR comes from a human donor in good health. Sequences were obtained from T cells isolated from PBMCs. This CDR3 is CASTSVNTDTQYF. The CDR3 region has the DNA TGTGCCAGCACTTCAGTAAACACAGATACGCAGTATTTT.